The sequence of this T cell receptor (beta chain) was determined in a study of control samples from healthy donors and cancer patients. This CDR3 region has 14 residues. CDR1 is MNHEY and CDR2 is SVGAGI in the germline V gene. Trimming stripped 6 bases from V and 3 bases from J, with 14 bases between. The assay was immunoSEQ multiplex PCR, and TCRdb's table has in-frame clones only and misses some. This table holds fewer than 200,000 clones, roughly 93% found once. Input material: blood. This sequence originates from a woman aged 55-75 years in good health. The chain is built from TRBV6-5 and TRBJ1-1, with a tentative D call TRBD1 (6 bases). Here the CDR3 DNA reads TGTGCCAGCAGGCAAGGGGGTCGCTACACTGAAGCTTTCTTT. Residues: CASRQGGRYTEAFF.